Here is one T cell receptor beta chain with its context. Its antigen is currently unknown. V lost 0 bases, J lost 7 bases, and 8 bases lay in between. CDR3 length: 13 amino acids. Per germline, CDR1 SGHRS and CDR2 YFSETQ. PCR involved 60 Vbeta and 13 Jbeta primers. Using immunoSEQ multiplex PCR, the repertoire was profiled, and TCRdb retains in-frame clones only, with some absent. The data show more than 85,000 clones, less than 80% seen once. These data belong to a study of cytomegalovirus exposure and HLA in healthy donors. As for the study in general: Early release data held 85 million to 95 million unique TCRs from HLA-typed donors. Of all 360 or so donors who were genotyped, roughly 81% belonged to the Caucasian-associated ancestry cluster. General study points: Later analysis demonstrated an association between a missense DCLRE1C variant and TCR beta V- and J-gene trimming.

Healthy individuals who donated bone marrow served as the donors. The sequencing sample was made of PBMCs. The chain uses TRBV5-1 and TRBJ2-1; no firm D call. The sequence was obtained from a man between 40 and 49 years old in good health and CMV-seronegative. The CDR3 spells CASSLAGWNEQFF. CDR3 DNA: TGCGCCAGCAGCTTGGCCGGTTGGAATGAGCAGTTCTTC.